The 32 T cell receptor beta chains below all came from one sample that was sequenced in a study of tumor-infiltrating lymphocytes in primary liver carcinoma. Germline DNA was extracted too, while blood RNA derived from unsorted whole blood. TCR beta cDNA came from approximately 490 ng total RNA, primed with a constant-region primer. Amplification in three nested multiplex PCR rounds with slightly modified ARM-PCR gave rise to TCR beta libraries. Two initial PCR rounds of about 10 cycles each paired TRBV1-TRBV30 forward primers with a C-beta reverse primer. TCRdb passed the multiplex PCR reads through MiXCR, listing each CDR3 protein once. This table has some 200,000 distinct CDR3 sequences, about 61% appearing once. Sequences were obtained from peripheral blood. The receptors shown here come from an older woman with primary liver carcinoma and hepatitis B virus infection.

On this clonotype: This sequence may be a read error, since a much larger clone differs from it by one base. The chain is built from TRBV4-2 and TRBJ1-1, with D perhaps matching TRBD1 (6 bases). Germline V gene lookup returns CDR1 LGHNA and CDR2 YNFKEQ. The length of the CDR3 is 14 residues. The CDR3 sequence: CARSQVEGQTEAFF. The DNA of the CDR3 is TGTGCCAGAAGCCAAGTGGAAGGACAGACTGAAGCTTTCTTT.

This clonotype was seen a handful of times. The CDR3 bases are TGTGCCAGCAGCCAGACGCGGGCCCTTCTGACCGGGGAGCTGTTTTTT. Translation gives CASSQTRALLTGELFF. The chain recombines TRBV4-2 with TRBJ2-2, with a possible D match to TRBD2 (5 bases). This CDR3 spans 16 amino acids. Germline V gene lookup returns CDR1 LGHNA and CDR2 YNFKEQ. Trimming shortened V by 3 bases and J by 5 bases, and 16 bases separated the two germline ends.

The chain combines TRBV11-2 with TRBJ2-1, with TRBD2 matching over 8 bases. There are 15 residues in the CDR3. The germline V gene has CDR1 SGHAT and CDR2 FQNNGV. The CDR3 spells CVGSLRLAMGNEQFF. CDR3 DNA: TGTGTCGGCAGCTTGAGACTAGCGATGGGCAATGAGCAGTTCTTC.

The chain joins TRBV5-1 to TRBJ1-4; 8 bases align to TRBD1. The CDR3 spans 14 residues. Germline V gives CDR1 SGHRS, CDR2 YFSETQ. The trim removed 0 bases at V and 8 bases at J, leaving 3 bases unmatched. CDR3 protein: CASSLADRGEKLFF. The DNA of the CDR3 is TGCGCCAGCAGCTTGGCAGACAGGGGAGAAAAACTGTTTTTT.

This clonotype has just a few counts. The rearrangement joins TRBV30 to TRBJ1-2; 10 nucleotides agree with TRBD1. The ends lost 5 bases at V and 4 bases at J; junction bases unmatched: 10. Germline V gene data show CDR1 as GTSNPN and CDR2 as SVGIG (reference sequence). This CDR3 has 15 residues. The CDR3 DNA is TGTGCCTGGGCCGGGACAGGGGCCACGCTCTATGGCTACACCTTC. Its translation: CAWAGTGATLYGYTF.

V gene TRBV6-5 combines with J gene TRBJ2-1; 8 bases align to TRBD1. With 0 bases clipped from V and 16 bases from J, the junction kept 8 bases outside the gene matches. Germline CDR1 is MNHEY and CDR2 is SVGAGI. This CDR3 is built from 13 residues. The CDR3 sequence is CASSYSDRGMYFF. As DNA, the CDR3 is TGTGCCAGCAGTTACTCTGACAGGGGAATGTATTTCTTC.

A word on this clonotype: A read error is likely, as this CDR3 ends without the conserved phenylalanine or tryptophan. The CDR3 sequence is CASSLRDNTEAFY. CDR3 in DNA: TGTGCCAGCAGCTTAAGAGATAACACTGAAGCTTTCTAT. This rearrangement joins TRBV11-2 to TRBJ1-1; D gene ambiguous. Germline V gene data show CDR1 as SGHAT and CDR2 as FQNNGV. The CDR3 totals 13 residues. V was clipped by 2 bases and J by 2 bases, with 6 bases between them.

CDR3 protein: CASNVTGTSLPRELFF. As DNA, the CDR3 is TGTGCCAGCAACGTCACCGGGACTAGCCTGCCCCGGGAGCTGTTTTTT. The genes are TRBV11-2 and TRBJ2-2; 9 nucleotides match TRBD2. Looked up from germline, CDR1 is SGHAT and CDR2 is FQNNGV. CDR3 length: 16 amino acids. J was trimmed by 9 bases and V by 7 bases; bases with no gene match: 15. The variable domain in full, with the rest retrieved from reference TRBV11-2 and TRBJ2-2, is EAGVAQSPRYKIIEKRQSVAFWCNPISGHATLYWYQQILGQGPKLLIQFQNNGVVDDSQLPKDRFSAERLKGVDSTLKIQPAKLEDSAVYLCASNVTGTSLPRELFFGEGSRLTVL.

This clonotype occurred once. The CDR3 here is CASSIYRGGAYSYGYTF. CDR3 sequence (DNA): TGTGCCAGTAGTATCTACCGCGGGGGAGCGTACAGCTATGGCTACACCTTC. The chain has TRBV19 and TRBJ1-2; TRBD1 is a possible D gene (5 bases). Germline assignment: CDR1 LNHDA and CDR2 SQIVND (reference sequence). The germline V and J ends were trimmed by 3 bases and 4 bases, with 21 bases remaining between them. There are 17 residues in the CDR3. The variable domain in full, with the rest retrieved from reference TRBV19 and TRBJ1-2, is DGGITQSPKYLFRKEGQNVTLSCEQNLNHDAMYWYRQDPGQGLRLIYYSQIVNDFQKGDIAEGYSVSREKKESFPLTVTSAQKNPTAFYLCASSIYRGGAYSYGYTFGSGTRLTVV.

Turning to this clonotype: This may come from a read error, since a much larger clone is one base off. The rearrangement uses TRBV28 and TRBJ2-1; TRBD2 agrees at 10 bases. This CDR3 region has 17 residues. Germline assignment: CDR1 MDHEN and CDR2 SYDVKM. The junction had 17 bases not matched to a gene; V was cut back by 8 bases and J by 7 bases. The CDR3 nucleotides are TGTGCCAGCGGATTCATAACCGGGACTAGCGATTCGAATGAGCAGTTCTTC. This translates into CASGFITGTSDSNEQFF.

To note about this clonotype: Its ends do not fully match the called genes, so a read error is possible. The genes are TRBV5-1 and TRBJ2-7; D remains ambiguous. This CDR3 is built from 14 residues. Germline CDR1 is SGHRS and CDR2 is YFSETQ. CDR3 coding DNA: TGTGCCAGCAGCTTGTGGCCAACCTCCTACGAGCAGTACTTC. It encodes CASSLWPTSYEQYF.

Worth noting for this clonotype: A read error is possible here, since a much larger clone lies one base away. The chain combines TRBV10-3 with TRBJ1-1; 9 bases agree with TRBD1. CDR1 and CDR2 from the germline V gene are ENHRY and SYGVKD. This CDR3 spans 16 amino acids. The CDR3 bases are TGTGCCATCAGTGGGGGACAGGGTTACATGAACACTGAAGCTTCCTTT. Residues: CAISGGQGYMNTEASF.

Details on this clonotype: A much larger clone lies a single base off, so this may be a read error. This chain uses TRBV29-1 with TRBJ1-2; perhaps TRBD1 as D (6 bases). This CDR3 has 11 amino acids. CDR1 and CDR2 from the germline V gene are SQVTM and ANQGSEA. CDR3 nucleotides: TGCAGGGTTTCCAGGGGAGTTGGCTACACCTTC. Protein product: CRVSRGVGYTF.

To note about this clonotype: With a much larger clone just one base away, this may be a read error. The chain combines TRBV7-8 with TRBJ1-1, with TRBD1 matching 9 bases. Looked up from germline, CDR1 is SGHVS and CDR2 is FQNEAQ. The CDR3 totals 16 residues. Trimming at V came to 4 bases and at J to 0 bases, leaving 6 bases not matched to a gene. The DNA for the CDR3 is TGTGCCAGCAGCTCATGGACAGGGGCATTGAACACTGAAGCTTTCTTT. This codes for CASSSWTGALNTEAFF.

Comment on this clonotype: This may be a read error, as it is one base from a much larger clone. The chain is built from TRBV6-1 and TRBJ1-5; 8 bases are shared with TRBD1. The length of the CDR3 is 18 residues. With 8 bases clipped from V and 0 bases from J, the junction kept 15 bases outside the gene matches. The germline CDR1 and CDR2 sequences are MNHNS and SASEGT. The DNA of the CDR3 is TGTGCCAGCGTCGTGGGCTGGACAGGGAAACCTAGCAATCAGCCCCAGCATTTT. Its translation: CASVVGWTGKPSNQPQHF.

J is TRBJ2-5 and V is TRBV9; D call uncertain. Trimming removed 0 bases from V and 2 bases from J, with 11 bases in between. This CDR3 spans 15 amino acids. Germline V gene lookup returns CDR1 SGDLS and CDR2 YYNGEE. CDR3 region: CASSVAENRQETQYF. CDR3 nucleotides: TGTGCCAGCAGCGTAGCGGAGAATCGTCAAGAGACCCAGTACTTC.

Regarding this clonotype: One end of the junction fails to match germline, which may point to a read error. This chain connects TRBV11-2 to TRBJ1-5, with D possibly matching TRBD1 (5 bases). CDR1 is SGHAT, CDR2 FQNNGV, per germline. The CDR3 has 15 amino acids. CDR3: CVSSPRDVSIQPQHF. The CDR3 nucleotides are TGTGTCAGCAGCCCCAGGGACGTGAGCATTCAGCCCCAGCATTTT.

Notes on this clonotype: This sequence may be a read error, since a much larger clone differs from it by one base. The chain is built from TRBV4-1 and TRBJ2-2, with D maybe TRBD2 (5 bases). From germline, CDR1 is MGHRA and CDR2 YSYEKL. The CDR3 extends over 12 amino acids. CDR3: CASGHPGGELFF. The DNA for the CDR3 is TGCGCCAGCGGCCATCCGGGAGGGGAGCTGTTTTTT.

The V gene is TRBV5-1, the J gene TRBJ1-1; maybe TRBD1 (6 bases). CDR1 SGHRS and CDR2 YFSETQ come from the germline V gene. The CDR3 covers 16 residues. V was clipped by 4 bases and J by 1 base, with 17 bases between them. CDR3 loop: CASSAGVRSSNTEAFF. The CDR3 DNA sequence: TGCGCCAGCAGCGCAGGGGTCAGATCCTCGAACACTGAAGCTTTCTTT.

Turning to this clonotype: Given a much more abundant clone one base away, this may be a read error. The gene calls are TRBV12-3 or TRBV12-4 and TRBJ1-1; D call uncertain. The V gene lost 9 bases and the J gene lost 7 bases, with 15 bases spanning the gap. The CDR3 runs to 12 residues. The CDR3 DNA reads as TGTGCCAGAGGCTCCCGGTGGAGTGAAGCTTTCTTT. It specifies CARGSRWSEAFF.

As concerns this clonotype: The final CDR3 position lacks the conserved phenylalanine or tryptophan, pointing to a likely read error. This rearrangement joins TRBV4-1 to TRBJ2-7, with TRBD1 identical over 7 bases. The CDR3 runs 15 residues. Germline V gene lookup returns CDR1 MGHRA and CDR2 YSYEKL. Trimming took 0 bases from V and 4 from J; bases not matched to a gene: 6. The CDR3 loop is CASSQDGRGQYEQYL. The CDR3 DNA sequence: TGCGCCAGCAGCCAAGACGGCAGGGGACAGTACGAGCAGTACCTC.

This chain uses TRBV12-3 or TRBV12-4 with TRBJ2-2; 14 bases match TRBD2. Trimming at V came to 6 bases and at J to 4 bases, leaving 7 bases not matched to a gene. The CDR3 loop spans 17 amino acids. The CDR3 sequence: CASSTGLAGVVTGELFF. The CDR3, as DNA: TGTGCCAGCAGCACGGGACTAGCGGGAGTGGTCACCGGGGAGCTGTTTTTT.

The rearrangement joins TRBV5-1 to TRBJ2-5; D gene ambiguous. The CDR3 covers 14 residues. Between the trimmed V and J ends, which lost 6 bases and 0 bases, there was a span of 12 bases. In germline, CDR1 is SGHRS, CDR2 YFSETQ. The CDR3: CASIATTYQETQYF. The CDR3 region has the DNA TGCGCCAGCATCGCCACAACCTACCAAGAGACCCAGTACTTC.

This clonotype was detected a few times. A much larger clone sits a single nucleotide away, making a read error possible. The V and J genes are TRBV6-5 and TRBJ1-5; 8 nucleotides match TRBD1. CDR3 length: 15 amino acids. Per the germline V gene, CDR1 is MNHEY and CDR2 is SVGAGI. The CDR3 sequence: CPSSSRGQGGQPQHF. CDR3 nucleotide sequence: TGTCCCAGCAGTTCGAGAGGACAGGGCGGTCAGCCCCAGCATTTT.

About this clonotype itself: With a much larger clone just one base away, this may be a read error. The CDR3 reads CAISESTVGHQETQYF. The CDR3 DNA sequence: TGTGCCATCAGTGAGTCGACAGTGGGTCACCAAGAGACCCAGTACTTC. V is TRBV10-3 and J is TRBJ2-5; maybe TRBD1 (5 bases). V lost 0 bases and J 0 bases, leaving 11 bases between the germline ends. Germline values: CDR1 ENHRY, CDR2 SYGVKD. The CDR3 has 16 residues.

This clonotype was seen only once. A read error may account for a junction end that differs from germline. The chain has TRBV11-2 and TRBJ2-7; no firm D call. CDR1 is SGHAT and CDR2 is FQNNGV in the germline V gene. There are 13 residues in the CDR3. CDR3 protein: CVSSPRPSYEQYF. The CDR3 nucleotides are TGTGTCAGCAGCCCCCGACCCTCCTACGAGCAGTACTTC. The full variable domain, with the rest looked up from reference TRBV11-2 and TRBJ2-7, is EAGVAQSPRYKIIEKRQSVAFWCNPISGHATLYWYQQILGQGPKLLIQFQNNGVVDDSQLPKDRFSAERLKGVDSTLKIQPAKLEDSAVYLCVSSPRPSYEQYFGPGTRLTVT.

This clonotype was counted only a few times. The rearrangement uses TRBV12-3 or TRBV12-4 and TRBJ1-2; possible D gene TRBD1, 5 bases. The length of the CDR3 is 14 residues. V was cut by 10 bases and J by 6 bases, with 21 bases left in between. CDR3 in amino acids: CATQRREGSDGYTF. Written as DNA, the CDR3 is TGTGCCACTCAAAGGAGGGAGGGGAGTGATGGCTACACCTTC.

The chain joins TRBV30 to TRBJ2-1; D call uncertain. The germline gives CDR1 GTSNPN, CDR2 SVGIG (reference sequence). V lost 3 bases to trimming and J lost 13 bases, with 13 bases between them. This CDR3 has 11 amino acids. This chain's CDR3 is CAWREAGDQFF. In DNA form, the CDR3 reads TGTGCCTGGAGGGAAGCCGGAGATCAGTTCTTC.

This clonotype has just a few counts. Since the CDR3 does not end with the conserved phenylalanine or tryptophan, this likely comes from a read error. The chain has TRBV11-2 and TRBJ2-1; 10 bases fit TRBD2. The CDR3 runs to 17 residues. With 11 bases clipped from V and 8 bases from J, the junction kept 21 bases outside the gene matches. The V gene's germline CDR1 is SGHAT and CDR2 FQNNGV. DNA for the CDR3: TGTGCCGGCATGCCCTTATCCCTATCTAGCGGGAGCTATGAGCAGTTCTCC. Protein sequence: CAGMPLSLSSGSYEQFS.

This clonotype was seen repeatedly, ten times or more. J is TRBJ2-7 and V is TRBV11-1; 8 bases agree with TRBD1. CDR3 length: 15 amino acids. CDR1 and CDR2 (germline): SGHAT, FQDESV (reference sequence). V shed 5 bases, J shed 6 bases, and the junction held 12 bases outside the gene matches. The CDR3 is CASSHGRDRLGEQYF. The CDR3 DNA sequence: TGTGCCAGCAGCCACGGCCGGGACAGGCTAGGCGAGCAGTACTTC.

A remark on this clonotype: With a much larger clone just one base away, this may be a read error. The chain is built from TRBV29-1 and TRBJ1-2; no firm D call. With 2 bases removed from V and 6 bases from J, the gap between germline ends came to 13 bases. In germline, CDR1 is SQVTM, CDR2 ANQGSEA. The CDR3 runs 13 residues. For the CDR3, the DNA is TGCAGCGTTGAACGGTGTGATAGTGATGGCTACACCTTC. This sequence encodes CSVERCDSDGYTF. Together with reference TRBV29-1 and TRBJ1-2, the CDR3 gives the full variable domain: SAVISQKPSRDICQRGTSLTIQCQVDSQVTMMFWYRQQPGQSLTLIATANQGSEATYESGFVIDKFPISRPNLTFSTLTVSNMSPEDSSIYLCSVERCDSDGYTFGSGTRLTVV.

Remarks on this clonotype: Germline and junction disagree at one end, which may indicate a read error. The chain has TRBV19 and TRBJ2-7; 7 bases are a match to TRBD1. From germline, CDR1 is LNHDA and CDR2 SQIVND (reference sequence). This CDR3 region has 14 residues. Written as DNA, the CDR3 is TGTGCCACTAGTATTTCAGCAGGGGGTTACGAGCAGTACTTC. Encoded protein: CATSISAGGYEQYF.